This T cell receptor (beta chain) was identified in a study of cytomegalovirus exposure and HLA in healthy donors. The sample holds a few counts of this clone. The antigen remains unidentified. Germline CDR1 SSHAT, CDR2 FNYEAQ (reference sequence). J lost 0 bases, V lost 10 bases, and 6 bases had no gene match. This CDR3 is 15 amino acids long. PCR amplification relied on 60 Vbeta primers (plus 13 Jbeta primers). The protocol was immunoSEQ multiplex PCR, while the TCRdb copy is restricted to in-frame clones and leaves out a portion. The table shows about 190,000 clones, with approximately 80% occurring only once. Study-wide results and caveats: Accounts indicate the classifier identified cytomegalovirus status with strong specificity and sensitivity.

The chain recombines TRBV7-7 with TRBJ2-6; 7 nucleotides align to TRBD1. Material for sequencing was PBMCs. The source is a woman aged 40 to 55 in good health and CMV-seronegative. CDR3 coding DNA: TGTGCCACCCTACAGGGGAGCTCTGGGGCCAACGTCCTGACTTTC. Its translation: CATLQGSSGANVLTF.